This TCR beta chain is drawn from a study of blood T cell repertoires in COVID-19. The wider study: Samples taken during acute and convalescent COVID-19 were collected in the United States, Italy and Spain. PBMCs, B-cell-depleted T cells, or T cells were the source of the cDNA or gDNA that made up the material.

Between the trimmed V and J ends, which lost 3 bases and 4 bases, there was a span of 14 bases. The length of the CDR3 is 15 residues. The germline V gene encodes CDR1 SGDLS and CDR2 YYNGEE. Clones were sequenced by immunoSEQ multiplex PCR, and TCRdb holds only the in-frame ones, with some missing. The sample includes over 250,000 clones, less than 90% seen only once; the top ten take less than 5%. The table lists this clone with a count of one. V and J are TRBV9 and TRBJ1-3; D is perhaps TRBD1 (5 bases). Sequenced material: peripheral blood. This TCR came from a man aged 55 to 70 who had recovered from COVID-19. This CDR3 is CASSASRAGGNTIYF. The DNA for the CDR3 is TGTGCCAGCAGCGCCTCCAGGGCAGGAGGAAACACCATATATTTT.